The clone carrying this T cell receptor beta chain was detected a few times. The antigen remains undetermined. The record originates from a study of identical twins. Notes on the study in general: Conclusions leaned on cross-sectional statistical analysis and did not track the same donors over time.

The CDR3 runs to 16 residues. J lost 3 bases, V lost 5 bases, and 11 bases had no gene match. Germline CDR1 is SGHTA and CDR2 is FQGNSA. TCRdb itself ran the 5' RACE reads through MiXCR, one entry per CDR3 protein. The sample carries approximately 620,000 distinct CDR3 sequences, more than 6.5% recorded once. Separately, the same data were catalogued under a study of yellow fever vaccine responses in identical twins.

The receptor was isolated from a woman under 30 in good health. V is TRBV7-2 and J is TRBJ1-2; 8 nucleotides agree with TRBD1. The material sequenced was PBMCs. The CDR3, as DNA: TGTGCCAGCAGCCCACATCCTGGACAGGGACACTATGGCTACACCTTC. Translation: CASSPHPGQGHYGYTF.